The clone carrying this TCR beta chain showed up just a few times. Primers: 60 Vbeta forward and 13 Jbeta reverse. Profiling relied on immunoSEQ multiplex PCR, and the TCRdb table lists in-frame clones only, not all of them. The data show approximately 140,000 clones, with 60% to 70% seen just once and 5.5% to 9% held by the top ten. Per the germline V gene, CDR1 is SGHTA and CDR2 is FQGNSA. Trimming at V came to 2 bases and at J to 13 bases, leaving 5 bases not matched to a gene. This CDR3 has 12 amino acids. The data belong to a study of cytomegalovirus exposure and HLA in healthy donors. The sample taken for sequencing was PBMCs. The chain is built from TRBV7-2 and TRBJ1-2; TRBD1 agrees at 9 bases. This receptor was taken from a woman aged 55-70 years in good health and CMV-seropositive. The CDR3 loop reads CASSLTGGDSTF. CDR3 in DNA: TGTGCCAGCAGCTTAACAGGGGGCGACAGCACCTTC. Based on the CDR3 plus reference TRBV7-2 and TRBJ1-2, the full variable domain is GAGVSQSPSNKVTEKGKDVELRCDPISGHTALYWYRQSLGQGLEFLIYFQGNSAPDKSGLPSDRFSAERTGGSVSTLTIQRTQQEDSAVYLCASSLTGGDSTFGSGTRLTVV.